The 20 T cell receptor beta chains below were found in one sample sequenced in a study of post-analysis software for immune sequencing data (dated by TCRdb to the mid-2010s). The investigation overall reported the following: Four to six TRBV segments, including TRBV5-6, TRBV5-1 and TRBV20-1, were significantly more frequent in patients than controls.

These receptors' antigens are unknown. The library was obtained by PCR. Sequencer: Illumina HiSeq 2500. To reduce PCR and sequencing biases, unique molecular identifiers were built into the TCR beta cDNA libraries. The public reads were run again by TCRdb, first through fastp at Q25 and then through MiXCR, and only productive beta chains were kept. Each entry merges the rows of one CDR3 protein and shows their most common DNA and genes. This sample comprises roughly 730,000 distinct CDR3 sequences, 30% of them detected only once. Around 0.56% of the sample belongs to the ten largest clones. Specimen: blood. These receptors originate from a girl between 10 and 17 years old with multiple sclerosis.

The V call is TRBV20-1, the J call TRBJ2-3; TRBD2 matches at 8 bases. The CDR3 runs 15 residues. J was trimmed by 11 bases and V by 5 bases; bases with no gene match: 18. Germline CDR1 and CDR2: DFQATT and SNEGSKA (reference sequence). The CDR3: CSAYTGTRGKRGQYF. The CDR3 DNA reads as TGCAGTGCTTACACCGGGACTAGGGGCAAAAGAGGGCAGTATTTT.

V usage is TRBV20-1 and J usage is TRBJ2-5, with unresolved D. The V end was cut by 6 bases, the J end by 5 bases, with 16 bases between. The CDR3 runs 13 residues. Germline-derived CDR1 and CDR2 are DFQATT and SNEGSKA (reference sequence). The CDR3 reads CSAHGPGLETQYF. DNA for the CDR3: TGCAGTGCCCATGGCCCGGGTTTGGAGACCCAGTACTTC.

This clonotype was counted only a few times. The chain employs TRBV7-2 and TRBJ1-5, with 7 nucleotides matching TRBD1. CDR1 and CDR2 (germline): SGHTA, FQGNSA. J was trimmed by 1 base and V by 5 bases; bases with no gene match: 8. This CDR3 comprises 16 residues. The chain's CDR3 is CASSHQGGLSNQPQHF. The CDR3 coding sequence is TGTGCCAGCAGCCACCAGGGGGGGCTGAGCAATCAGCCCCAGCATTTT.

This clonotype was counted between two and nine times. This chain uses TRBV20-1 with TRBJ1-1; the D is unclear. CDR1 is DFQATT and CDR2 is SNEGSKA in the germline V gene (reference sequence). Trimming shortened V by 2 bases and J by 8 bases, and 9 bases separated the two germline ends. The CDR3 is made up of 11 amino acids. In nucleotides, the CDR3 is TGCAGTGCTAGAAGTCAGATAGAAGCTTTCTTT. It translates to CSARSQIEAFF.

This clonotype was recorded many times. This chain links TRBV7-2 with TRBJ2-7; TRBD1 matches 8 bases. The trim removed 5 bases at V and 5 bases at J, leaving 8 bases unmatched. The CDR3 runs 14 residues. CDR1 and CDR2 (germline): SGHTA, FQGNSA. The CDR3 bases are TGTGCCAGCAGCCAGCAGGGGGCAGTGGACGAGCAGTACTTC. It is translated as CASSQQGAVDEQYF.

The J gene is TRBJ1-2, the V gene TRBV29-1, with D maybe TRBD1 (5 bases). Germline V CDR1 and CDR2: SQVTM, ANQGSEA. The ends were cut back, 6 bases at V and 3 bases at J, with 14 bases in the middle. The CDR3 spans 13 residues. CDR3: CSVAGGDDYGYTF. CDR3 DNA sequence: TGCAGCGTCGCCGGCGGGGACGACTATGGCTACACCTTC.

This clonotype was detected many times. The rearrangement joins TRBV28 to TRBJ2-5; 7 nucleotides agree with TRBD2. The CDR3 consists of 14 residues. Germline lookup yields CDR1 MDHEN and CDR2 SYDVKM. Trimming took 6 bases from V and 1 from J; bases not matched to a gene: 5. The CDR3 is CASRTAGSQETQYF. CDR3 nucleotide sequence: TGTGCCAGCAGGACAGCGGGGTCCCAAGAGACCCAGTACTTC.

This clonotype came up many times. CDR3 in amino acids: CATSDLAASSYNEQFF. The CDR3 DNA reads TGTGCCACCAGTGATTTAGCGGCCAGCTCCTACAATGAGCAGTTCTTC. The V gene is TRBV24-1, the J gene TRBJ2-1; D perhaps matches TRBD2 (5 bases). CDR3 length: 16 residues. Between the trimmed V and J ends, which lost 1 base and 0 bases, there was a span of 9 bases. CDR1 is KGHDR and CDR2 is SFDVKD in the germline V gene.

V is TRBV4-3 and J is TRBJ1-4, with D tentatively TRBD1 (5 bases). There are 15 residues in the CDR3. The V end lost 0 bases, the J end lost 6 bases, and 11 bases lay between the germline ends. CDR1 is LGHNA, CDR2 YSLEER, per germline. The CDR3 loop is CASSQDAGNHEKLFF. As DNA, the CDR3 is TGCGCCAGCAGCCAAGATGCAGGGAACCATGAAAAACTGTTTTTT.

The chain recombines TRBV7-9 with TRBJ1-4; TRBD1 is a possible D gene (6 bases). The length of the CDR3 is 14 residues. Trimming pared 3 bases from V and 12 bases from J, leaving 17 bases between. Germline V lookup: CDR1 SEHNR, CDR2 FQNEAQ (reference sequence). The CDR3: CASSLGAGEGQLFF. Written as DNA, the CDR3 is TGTGCCAGCAGCTTGGGGGCAGGGGAGGGCCAACTGTTTTTT.

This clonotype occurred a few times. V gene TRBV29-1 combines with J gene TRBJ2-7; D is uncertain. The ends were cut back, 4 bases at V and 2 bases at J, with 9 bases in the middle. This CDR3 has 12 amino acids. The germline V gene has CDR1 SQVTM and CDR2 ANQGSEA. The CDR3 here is CSVGVGTYEQYF. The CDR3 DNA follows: TGCAGCGTTGGGGTCGGAACCTACGAGCAGTACTTC.

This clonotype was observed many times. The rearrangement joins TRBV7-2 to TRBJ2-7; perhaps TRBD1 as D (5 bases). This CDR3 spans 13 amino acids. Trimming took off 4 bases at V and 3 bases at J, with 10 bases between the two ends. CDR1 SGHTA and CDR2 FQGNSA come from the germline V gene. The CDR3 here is CASSWGLDYEQYF. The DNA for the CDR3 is TGTGCCAGCAGCTGGGGCCTGGACTACGAGCAGTACTTC.

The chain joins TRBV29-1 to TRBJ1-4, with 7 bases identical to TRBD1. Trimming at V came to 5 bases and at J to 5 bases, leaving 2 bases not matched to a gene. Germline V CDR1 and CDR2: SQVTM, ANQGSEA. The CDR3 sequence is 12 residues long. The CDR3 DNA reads TGCAGCGTTCAGGACAGGAATGAAAAACTGTTTTTT. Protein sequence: CSVQDRNEKLFF.

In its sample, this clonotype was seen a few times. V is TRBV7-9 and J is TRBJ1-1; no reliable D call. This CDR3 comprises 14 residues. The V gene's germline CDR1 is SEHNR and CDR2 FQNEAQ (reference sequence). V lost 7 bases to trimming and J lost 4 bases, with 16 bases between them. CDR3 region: CASTSGGGGTEAFF. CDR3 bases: TGTGCCAGCACCTCGGGAGGCGGTGGCACTGAAGCTTTCTTT.

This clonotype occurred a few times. CDR3 residues: CASSLVSWQAVGYTF. The CDR3 DNA follows: TGTGCCAGCAGCTTGGTGTCTTGGCAGGCAGTAGGCTACACCTTC. The chain couples TRBV5-6 to TRBJ1-2; D remains unclear. The CDR3 consists of 15 residues. With 0 bases removed from V and 8 bases from J, the gap between germline ends came to 17 bases. CDR1 is SGHDT, CDR2 YYEEEE, per germline.

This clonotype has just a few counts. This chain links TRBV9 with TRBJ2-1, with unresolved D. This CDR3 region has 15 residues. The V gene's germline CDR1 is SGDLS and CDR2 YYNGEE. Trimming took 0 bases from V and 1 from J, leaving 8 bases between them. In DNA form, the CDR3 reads TGTGCCAGCAGCGTAGCGGCCGCATCCTACAATGAGCAGTTCTTC. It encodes CASSVAAASYNEQFF.

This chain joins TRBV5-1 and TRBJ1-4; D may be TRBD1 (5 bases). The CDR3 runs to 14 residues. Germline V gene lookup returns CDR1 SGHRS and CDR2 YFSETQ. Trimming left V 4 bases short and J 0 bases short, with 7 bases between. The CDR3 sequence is CASSGHSTNEKLFF. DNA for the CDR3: TGCGCCAGCAGCGGACACTCAACTAATGAAAAACTGTTTTTT.

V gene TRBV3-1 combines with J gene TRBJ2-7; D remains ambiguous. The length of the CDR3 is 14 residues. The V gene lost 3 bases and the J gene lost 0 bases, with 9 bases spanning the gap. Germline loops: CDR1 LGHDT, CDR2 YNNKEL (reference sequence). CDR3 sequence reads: CASSHDLSSYEQYF. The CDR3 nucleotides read TGTGCCAGCAGCCATGACCTGAGCTCCTACGAGCAGTACTTC.

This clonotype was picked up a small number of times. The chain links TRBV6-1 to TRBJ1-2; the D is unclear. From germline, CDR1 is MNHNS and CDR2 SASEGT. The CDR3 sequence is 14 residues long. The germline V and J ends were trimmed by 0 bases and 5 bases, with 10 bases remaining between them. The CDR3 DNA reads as TGTGCCAGCAGTGAAGCTTCAAGCGATTATGGCTACACCTTC. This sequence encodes CASSEASSDYGYTF.

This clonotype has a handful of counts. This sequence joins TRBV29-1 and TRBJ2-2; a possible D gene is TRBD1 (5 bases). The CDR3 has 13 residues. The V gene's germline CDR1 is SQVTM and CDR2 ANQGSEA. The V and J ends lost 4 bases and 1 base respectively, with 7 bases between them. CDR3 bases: TGCAGCGTTGTCGACAGGAACACCGGGGAGCTGTTTTTT. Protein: CSVVDRNTGELFF.